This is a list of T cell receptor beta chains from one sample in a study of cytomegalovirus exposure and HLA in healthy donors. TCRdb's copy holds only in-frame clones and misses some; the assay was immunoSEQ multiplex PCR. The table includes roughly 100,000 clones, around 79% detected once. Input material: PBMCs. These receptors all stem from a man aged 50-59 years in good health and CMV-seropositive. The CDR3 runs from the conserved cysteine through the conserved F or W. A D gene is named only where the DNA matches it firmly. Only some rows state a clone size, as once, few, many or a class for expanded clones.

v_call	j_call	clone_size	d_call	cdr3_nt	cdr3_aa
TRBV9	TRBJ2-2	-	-	TGTGCCAGCAGCGTGGAATTTGGCGGCGGGGAGCTGTTTTTT	CASSVEFGGGELFF
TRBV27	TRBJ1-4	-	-	TGTGCCAGCAGTTTCTGGACCGGACTAAGGGAAAAACTGTTTTTT	CASSFWTGLREKLFF
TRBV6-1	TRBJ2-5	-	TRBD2	TGTGCCAGCAGTGCTTCAGCGGGAGGGCCGCAAGAGACCCAGTACTTC	CASSASAGGPQETQYF
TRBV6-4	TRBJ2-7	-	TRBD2	TGTGCCAGCAGTGAAGGGACTAGCGGGAGTTGGGAGCAGTACTTC	CASSEGTSGSWEQYF
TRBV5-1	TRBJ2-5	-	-	TGCGCCAGCAGCTTGGCACAGCGGCAAGAGACCCAGTACTTC	CASSLAQRQETQYF
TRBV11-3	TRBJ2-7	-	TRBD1	TGTGCCAGCAGCTTGACAGGGCTGCACGAGCAGTACTTC	CASSLTGLHEQYF
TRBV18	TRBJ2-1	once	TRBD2	TGTGCCAGCTCACCCGGGACTAGCGGGACCAGGGGAAATGAGCAGTTCTTC	CASSPGTSGTRGNEQFF
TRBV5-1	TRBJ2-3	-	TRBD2	TGCGCCAGCAGTCAGCGGCTAGCGGGATTGGGAGATACGCAGTATTTT	CASSQRLAGLGDTQYF
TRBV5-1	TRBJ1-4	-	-	TGCGCCAGCAGCTTGTCGACTAATGAAAAACTGTTTTTT	CASSLSTNEKLFF
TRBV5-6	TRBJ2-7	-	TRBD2	TGTGCCAGCAGCTCAGGGACTAGCGGGAGGGACGAGCAGTACTTC	CASSSGTSGRDEQYF
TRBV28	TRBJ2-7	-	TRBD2	TGTGCCAGCAGTTTGCAGGCTAGCGGGACCCACGAGCAGTACTTC	CASSLQASGTHEQYF
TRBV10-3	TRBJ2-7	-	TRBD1	TGTGCCATCAGTGAGCGGGACAGCTCCTACGAGCAGTACTTC	CAISERDSSYEQYF
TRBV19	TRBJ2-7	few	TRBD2	TGTGCCAGTAGTCCCACTAGCGGGAGCGGCGAGCAGTACTTC	CASSPTSGSGEQYF
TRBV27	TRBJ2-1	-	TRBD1	TGTGCCAGCAGCCTCCGGTCAGGGGGTTCCTACAATGAGCAGTTCTTC	CASSLRSGGSYNEQFF
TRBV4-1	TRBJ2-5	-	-	TGCGCCAGCAGCCAAATCATGTACGGAGAGACCCAGTACTTC	CASSQIMYGETQYF
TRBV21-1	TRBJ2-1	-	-	TGTGCCAGCAGCACAAGCGGGAGGGAGGAATGCGGCTCCTACAATGAGCAGTTCTTC	CASSTSGREECGSYNEQFF
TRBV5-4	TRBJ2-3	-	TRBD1	TGTGCCAGCAGCTTCCAAGGGGGCGAAGATACGCAGTATTTT	CASSFQGGEDTQYF
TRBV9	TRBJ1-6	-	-	TGTGCCAGCAGCGGTAATAATTCACCCCTCCACTTT	CASSGNNSPLHF
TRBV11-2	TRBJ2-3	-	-	TGTGCCAGCAGCTTAGTTACAGGAATCACAGATACGCAGTATTTT	CASSLVTGITDTQYF
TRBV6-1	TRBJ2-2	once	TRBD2	TGTGCCAGCAGTGAACCTACTAGCGGCATGAACACCGGGGAGCTGTTTTTT	CASSEPTSGMNTGELFF
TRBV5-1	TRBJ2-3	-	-	TGCGCCAGCAGCTCCTTTAGCACAGATACGCAGTATTTT	CASSSFSTDTQYF
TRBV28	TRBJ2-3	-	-	TGTGCCAGCAGTTTAGAACTGACAGGGACTAGCACAGATACGCAGTATTTT	CASSLELTGTSTDTQYF
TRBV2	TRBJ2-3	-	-	TGTGCCAGCTTGACACGGGGGTTCGCCACCACAGATACGCAGTATTTT	CASLTRGFATTDTQYF
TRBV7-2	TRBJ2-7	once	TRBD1	TGTGCCAGCAGGGAGGGGACAGGTGCAAATTACGAGCAGTACTTC	CASREGTGANYEQYF
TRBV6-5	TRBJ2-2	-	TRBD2	TGTGCCAGCAGTTACTCGGGAGGGTACACCGGGGAGCTGTTTTTT	CASSYSGGYTGELFF
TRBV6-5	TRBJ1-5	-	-	TGTGCCAGCAGTTACAGGCAGGGCCATCAGCCCCAGCATTTT	CASSYRQGHQPQHF
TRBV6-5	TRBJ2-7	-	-	TGTGCCAGCAGTTACTCTAGCGGAGGGCCCTACGAGCAGTACTTC	CASSYSSGGPYEQYF
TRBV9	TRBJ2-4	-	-	TGTGCCAGCAGCGTAGGCGGCGGGATAGCCAAAAACATTCAGTACTTC	CASSVGGGIAKNIQYF
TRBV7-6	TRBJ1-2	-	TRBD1	TGTGCCAGCAGCCCCGGACAGGCTGGCTATGGCTACACCTTC	CASSPGQAGYGYTF
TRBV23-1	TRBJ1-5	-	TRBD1	TGCGCCAGCACGATCCGGGACAGGGGGCTGGTAGATCAGCCCCAGCATTTT	CASTIRDRGLVDQPQHF
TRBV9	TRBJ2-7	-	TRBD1	TGTGCCAGCAGCCCGGGACAGGTGGACCTCTACGAGCAGTACTTC	CASSPGQVDLYEQYF
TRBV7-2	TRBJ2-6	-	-	TGTGCCAGCAGCTCCATGACTGGGGCGGTGGTCCTGACTTTC	CASSSMTGAVVLTF
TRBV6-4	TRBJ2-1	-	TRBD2	TGTGCCAGCAGGCCCTCTAGCGGGAGTTACAATGAGCAGTTCTTC	CASRPSSGSYNEQFF
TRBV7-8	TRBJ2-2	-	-	TGTGTCAGCAGCTTAGCGCGCGCGAACACCGGGGAGCTGTTTTTT	CVSSLARANTGELFF
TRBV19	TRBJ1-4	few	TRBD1	TGTGCCAGCACGGGACAGAGGGTAGAAAAACTGTTTTTT	CASTGQRVEKLFF
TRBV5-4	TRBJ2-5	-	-	TGTGCCAGCAGCCCGCGGAAGGCGGTTCAAGAGACCCAGTACTTC	CASSPRKAVQETQYF
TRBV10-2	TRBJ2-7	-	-	TGCGCCAGCAATAGGGGTAACGAGCAGTACTTC	CASNRGNEQYF
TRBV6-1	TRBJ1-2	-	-	TGTGCCAGCAGTGAGGGAGGCTATGGCTACACCTTC	CASSEGGYGYTF
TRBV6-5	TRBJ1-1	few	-	TGTGCCAGCAGTTACTTTAGGGGCGCGAACACTGAAGCTTTCTTT	CASSYFRGANTEAFF
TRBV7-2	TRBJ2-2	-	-	TGTGCCAGCAGGCGCAGGGCCACCGGGGAGCTGTTTTTT	CASRRRATGELFF
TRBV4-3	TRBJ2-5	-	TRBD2	TGCGCCAGCAGCCAAGATGGAACAGCGGGAGAGCAGTACTTC	CASSQDGTAGEQYF
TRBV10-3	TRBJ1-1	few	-	TGTGCCTGTCAAAGGCTGGGGGGAACTGAAGCTTTCTTT	CACQRLGGTEAFF
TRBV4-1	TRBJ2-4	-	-	TGCGCCAGCAGCCAAGAACGAGCAGGGATAGCCAAAAACATTCAGTACTTC	CASSQERAGIAKNIQYF
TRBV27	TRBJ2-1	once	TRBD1	TGTGCCAGCAGTCTCTGGACAGGGGGCTTGAATGAGCAGTTCTTC	CASSLWTGGLNEQFF
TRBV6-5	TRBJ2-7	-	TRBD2	TGTGCCAGCCGAACTAGCGGGTACGAGCAGTACTTC	CASRTSGYEQYF
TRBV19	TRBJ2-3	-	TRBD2	TGTGCCTCCAGGACTAGCGGGAGATCTGATACGCAGTATTTT	CASRTSGRSDTQYF
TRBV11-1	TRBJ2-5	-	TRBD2	TGTGCCAGCAGCTGGGGCCTAGGGCGGGAGGGACGAGAGACCCAGTACTTC	CASSWGLGREGRETQYF
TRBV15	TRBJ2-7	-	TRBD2	TGTGCCACCAGCAGAGGGGGGACTAGCGGGAGCCAGCAGTACTTC	CATSRGGTSGSQQYF
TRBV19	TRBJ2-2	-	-	TGTGCCAGTAGGACAGACTACACCGGGGAGCTGTTTTTT	CASRTDYTGELFF